This T cell receptor beta chain comes out of a study of CD8 T cells in Susac syndrome. Random hexamers were used to reverse transcribe the RNA input (roughly 0.5 to 1 ug). The TCR beta CDR3 was amplified by immunoSEQ multiplex PCR across 54 Vbeta, 13 Jbeta. Using its own MiXCR run on the immunoSEQ multiplex PCR reads, TCRdb lists one record per CDR3 protein. Of about 240,000 distinct CDR3 sequences listed, around 96% are singletons. Sequencing of TCR beta drew on CD8+ and CD4+ T cells from blood. As judged by recently defined diagnostic criteria, patients with Susac syndrome had definite or probable disease. Through negative isolation, CD4+ and CD8+ T cells were obtained, while TEMRA cells were enriched using FACS. Deletions cut 7 bases from V and 3 bases from J, with 13 bases between. The CDR3 consists of 13 residues.

The TCR originated in a human donor with Susac syndrome. V is TRBV12-3 or TRBV12-4 and J is TRBJ2-7; D not certain. The material sequenced was CD4+ T cells from PBMCs. In DNA, the CDR3 is TGTGCCAGCACCCCTCCCAGGTTCTACGAGCAGTACTTC. It encodes CASTPPRFYEQYF.